This paragraph covers one T cell receptor beta chain sequence. What it recognizes is unknown. Amplification used 60 Vbeta primers and 13 Jbeta primers. This table comes from immunoSEQ multiplex PCR, and its TCRdb copy is limited to in-frame clones, with some not included. In the table there are 200,000 to 250,000 clones, 70% to 85% of which are singletons. The record originates from a study of cytomegalovirus exposure and HLA in healthy donors. Study details: Falling in the Caucasian-associated ancestry cluster were about 80% of under 450 genotyped donors.

Study conclusions and caveats: Immune exposure data for these donors was limited to CMV serostatus. Altogether, some 160 TCR beta chains were recorded as cytomegalovirus-associated.

The TCR sequence derives from an older woman in good health and CMV-seropositive. Sequencing used PBMCs.

The CDR3 DNA reads TGTGCCAGCAGCCTAGATATCGGACAGGGGGCCGAGGGCTACACCTTC. Amino acid sequence: CASSLDIGQGAEGYTF. The chain combines TRBV7-2 with TRBJ1-2; 11 nucleotides agree with TRBD1. Germline values: CDR1 SGHTA, CDR2 FQGNSA. J gave up 8 bases and V 5 bases, and 13 bases lay outside the gene matches. The CDR3 sequence is 16 residues long.